Below, one TCR beta chain is given with its context. Germline values: CDR1 LNHDA, CDR2 SQIVND (reference sequence). V was clipped by 5 bases and J by 6 bases; unmatched bases: 8. The CDR3 is made up of 14 amino acids. This record belongs to a study of control samples from healthy donors and cancer patients. Generated by immunoSEQ multiplex PCR, the TCRdb table keeps only in-frame clones and is missing some. This sample has more than 95,000 clones, with roughly four fifths found just once. This TCR was sampled from a woman between 50 and 59 years old in good health. Sequencing input: blood. J is TRBJ1-1 and V is TRBV19; 8 nucleotides align to TRBD1. The CDR3 DNA sequence: TGTGCCAGTAGTGCTAGGACAGGGCGGGCTGAAGCTTTCTTT. As protein: CASSARTGRAEAFF.